A single sample gave rise to the 25 T cell receptor beta chains below, sequenced in a study of blood T cell repertoires in COVID-19. Sequenced by immunoSEQ multiplex PCR; TCRdb stores in-frame clones only, minus some. Here the sample spans about 160,000 clones, 92% being singletons. Source material: peripheral blood. These TCRs come from a young man with COVID-19, enrolled during active disease.

This clone has a single count. The chain has TRBV19 and TRBJ1-5, with 7 bases matching TRBD1. Germline CDR1 reads LNHDA; CDR2 reads SQIVND (reference sequence). J gave up 2 bases and V 2 bases, and 0 bases lay outside the gene matches. This CDR3 region has 14 residues. In DNA, the CDR3 is TGTGCCAGTAGTATAACAGGGGGCAATCAGCCCCAGCATTTT. Translating gives CASSITGGNQPQHF.

The V gene is TRBV28, the J gene TRBJ2-7, with 12 bases lining up with TRBD2. J gave up 4 bases and V 8 bases, and 12 bases lay outside the gene matches. From germline, CDR1 is MDHEN and CDR2 SYDVKM. The CDR3 contains 16 residues. The chain's CDR3 is CASPPRLAGEEYEQYF. CDR3 in DNA: TGTGCCAGCCCTCCTAGACTAGCGGGAGAAGAGTACGAGCAGTACTTC.

The chain is built from TRBV27 and TRBJ1-1, with 8 bases lining up with TRBD1. There are 14 residues in the CDR3. Germline CDR1 reads MNHEY; CDR2 reads SMNVEV (reference sequence). Trimming took 5 bases from V and 2 from J; bases not matched to a gene: 4. The CDR3 DNA sequence: TGTGCCAGCAGTGGGACAGGTTTTAACACTGAAGCTTTCTTT. It encodes CASSGTGFNTEAFF.

The CDR3 loop is CAGSGTYSNQPQHF. The CDR3 region has the DNA TGTGCCGGCTCCGGGACATATAGCAATCAGCCCCAGCATTTT. J is TRBJ1-5 and V is TRBV6-5, with TRBD1 as a possible D gene (6 bases). The germline gives CDR1 MNHEY, CDR2 SVGAGI. This CDR3 is built from 14 residues. With 11 bases removed from V and 0 bases from J, the gap between germline ends came to 14 bases.

The V call is TRBV12-3 or TRBV12-4, the J call TRBJ1-2, with a possible D match to TRBD1 (6 bases). The V end lost 5 bases, the J end lost 5 bases, and 12 bases lay between the germline ends. The CDR3 has 13 amino acids. CDR3 in amino acids: CASSTMDSYGYTF. The DNA of the CDR3 is TGTGCCAGCAGTACTATGGACAGTTATGGCTACACCTTC.

The CDR3 is CASSYTWSPYNSPLHF. The CDR3 nucleotides read TGTGCCAGCAGTTACACATGGTCCCCATATAATTCACCCCTCCACTTT. The genes are TRBV6-5 and TRBJ1-6; D gene unclear. This CDR3 region has 16 residues. Germline V gives CDR1 MNHEY, CDR2 SVGAGI. Trimming removed 2 bases at V and 4 bases at J, with 12 bases between.

The chain has TRBV27 and TRBJ1-2; 12 bases align to TRBD1. There are 15 residues in the CDR3. Germline loops: CDR1 MNHEY, CDR2 SMNVEV (reference sequence). V trimming: 4 bases; J trimming: 2 bases; junction bases outside the gene matches: 2. Here the CDR3 reads CASSWGTGGNYGYTF. CDR3 in DNA: TGTGCCAGCAGTTGGGGGACAGGGGGCAACTATGGCTACACCTTC.

This chain connects TRBV5-1 to TRBJ2-1; D is possibly TRBD2 (6 bases). V was clipped by 0 bases and J by 6 bases, with 10 bases between them. The germline V gene encodes CDR1 SGHRS and CDR2 YFSETQ. The CDR3 loop spans 14 amino acids. In DNA, the CDR3 is TGCGCCAGCAGCTTGGCCCTGGGGGGCAATGAGCAGTTCTTC. Translated, it gives CASSLALGGNEQFF.

CDR3 protein: CASSPELSLSGANVLTF. The CDR3 DNA is TGTGCCAGCTCACCAGAGCTTTCTCTCTCTGGGGCCAACGTCCTGACTTTC. This sequence joins TRBV18 and TRBJ2-6; no firm D call. V was cut by 2 bases and J by 0 bases, with 11 bases left in between. There are 17 residues in the CDR3. The germline CDR1 and CDR2 sequences are KGHSH and LQKENI.

The gene calls are TRBV6-5 and TRBJ2-7, with 8 positions matching TRBD2. Germline V gene sequence: CDR1 MNHEY, CDR2 SVGAGI. This CDR3 contains 13 residues. The V and J ends lost 5 bases and 3 bases, in that order; junction bases with no gene match: 3. As DNA, the CDR3 is TGTGCCAGCAGTAGCGGGGGCCTCTACGAGCAGTACTTC. Translated, it gives CASSSGGLYEQYF.

The chain uses TRBV29-1 and TRBJ2-7, with D tentatively TRBD1 (6 bases). The ends were cut back, 6 bases at V and 5 bases at J, with 14 bases in the middle. This CDR3 is built from 12 residues. Germline V CDR1 and CDR2: SQVTM, ANQGSEA. The CDR3 sequence: CSVREQGNEQYF. The CDR3 bases are TGCAGCGTCCGGGAACAGGGTAACGAGCAGTACTTC.

The chain recombines TRBV12-5 with TRBJ2-1, with TRBD1 matching 8 bases. The CDR3 runs 14 residues. Germline V gene data show CDR1 as LGHNT and CDR2 as FRNRAP. The V segment lost 1 base and the J segment 10 bases; nucleotides outside the gene matches: 6. CDR3 DNA sequence: TGTGCTAGTGGTTTGGGCTACAGGGGGGACGAGCAGTTCTTC. It specifies CASGLGYRGDEQFF.

The CDR3 loop reads CASRGQGASPGANVLTF. The CDR3 DNA reads TGTGCCAGCAGGGGACAGGGGGCTTCTCCTGGGGCCAACGTCCTGACTTTC. The chain carries TRBV27 and TRBJ2-6; TRBD1 aligns across 12 bases. V shed 6 bases and J 2 bases; nucleotides not matched to a gene: 5. The CDR3 spans 17 residues. Germline-derived CDR1 and CDR2 are MNHEY and SMNVEV (reference sequence).

The rearrangement links TRBV5-1 to TRBJ2-3; D might be TRBD2 (5 bases). Trimming left V 1 base short and J 6 bases short, with 12 bases between. The CDR3 has 14 amino acids. From germline, CDR1 is SGHRS and CDR2 YFSETQ. In DNA, the CDR3 is TGCGCCAGCAGCTTGCCCACTAGTTCGGATACGCAGTATTTT. Its translation: CASSLPTSSDTQYF.

Comment on this clone: The junction departs from the called germline gene at one end, perhaps through a read error. V and J are TRBV6-2 or TRBV6-3 and TRBJ1-2; 10 nucleotides match TRBD1. The CDR3 sequence is 12 residues long. Germline CDR1 MNHEY, CDR2 SVGEGT. In nucleotides, the CDR3 is TGTGCCAGCAGCCAGGGACAGGGGTCTGTCTCCTTC. Protein product: CASSQGQGSVSF.

The chain has TRBV19 and TRBJ1-6, with 7 bases matching TRBD1. Trimming at V came to 1 base and at J to 0 bases, leaving 12 bases not matched to a gene. The V gene's germline CDR1 is LNHDA and CDR2 SQIVND (reference sequence). The CDR3 runs to 20 residues. Written as DNA, the CDR3 is TGTGCCAGTAGTATAGGTCGGCGCCTCCGGGACAGCTCCTATAATTCACCCCTCCACTTT. Amino acid sequence: CASSIGRRLRDSSYNSPLHF. Supplemented by reference TRBV19 and TRBJ1-6, the full variable domain reads DGGITQSPKYLFRKEGQNVTLSCEQNLNHDAMYWYRQDPGQGLRLIYYSQIVNDFQKGDIAEGYSVSREKKESFPLTVTSAQKNPTAFYLCASSIGRRLRDSSYNSPLHFGNGTRLTVT.

The gene calls are TRBV5-1 and TRBJ1-1; no clear D. V shed 0 bases and J shed 3 bases, with 9 bases lying between them. The CDR3 runs 14 residues. In germline, CDR1 is SGHRS, CDR2 YFSETQ. DNA for the CDR3: TGCGCCAGCAGCTTGGTCCCTGAGGACACTGAAGCTTTCTTT. It yields the protein CASSLVPEDTEAFF.

V is TRBV9 and J is TRBJ1-2; 12 bases are a match to TRBD1. Unmatched junction bases numbered 11, after V lost 0 bases and J lost 8 bases. Germline loops: CDR1 SGDLS, CDR2 YYNGEE. This CDR3 has 17 amino acids. CDR3 sequence reads: CASSVGGPGQGAGGYTF. The CDR3 DNA follows: TGTGCCAGCAGCGTAGGCGGTCCGGGACAGGGGGCGGGAGGCTACACCTTC.

The chain links TRBV7-9 to TRBJ2-2; the match to TRBD2 covers 14 bases. V trimming: 6 bases; J trimming: 5 bases; junction bases outside the gene matches: 8. This CDR3 comprises 17 residues. Germline CDR1 is SEHNR and CDR2 is FQNEAQ (reference sequence). The CDR3 nucleotides are TGTGCCAGCAGAGGGGGACTAGCGGGAGAGGGTACCGGGGAGCTGTTTTTT. Its protein is CASRGGLAGEGTGELFF. Using reference TRBV7-9 and TRBJ2-2 for the parts outside the CDR3, the full variable domain is DTGVSQNPRHKITKRGQNVTFRCDPISEHNRLYWYRQTLGQGPEFLTYFQNEAQLEKSRLLSDRFSAERPKGSFSTLEIQRTEQGDSAMYLCASRGGLAGEGTGELFFGEGSRLTVL.

This clone has only one observation. The gene calls are TRBV12-5 and TRBJ2-2; possible D gene TRBD1, 6 bases. Trimming removed 4 bases at V and 6 bases at J, with 12 bases between. CDR1 and CDR2 (germline): LGHNT, FRNRAP. The CDR3 consists of 14 residues. CDR3 in DNA: TGTGCTAGTGGTTCGTCCAGGGGTCCCGGGGAGCTGTTTTTT. Amino acid sequence: CASGSSRGPGELFF.

This chain links TRBV28 with TRBJ2-5; 9 bases are shared with TRBD2. The CDR3 runs to 14 residues. CDR1 is MDHEN, CDR2 SYDVKM, per germline. V shed 8 bases and J 5 bases; nucleotides not matched to a gene: 9. CDR3 in amino acids: CASYPGLASETQYF. CDR3 DNA sequence: TGTGCCAGCTATCCGGGACTAGCAAGCGAGACCCAGTACTTC.

The chain is built from TRBV4-3 and TRBJ2-1; D might be TRBD2 (6 bases). CDR1 is LGHNA, CDR2 YSLEER, per germline. There are 15 residues in the CDR3. V lost 1 base and J lost 5, with 12 bases in between. The CDR3 coding sequence is TGCGCCAGCAGCCAAGGACTAGGGAATAACAATGAGCAGTTCTTC. Amino acid sequence: CASSQGLGNNNEQFF.

The chain employs TRBV5-8 and TRBJ2-2; a possible D gene is TRBD1 (5 bases). The CDR3 has 15 residues. Germline V gene sequence: CDR1 SGHTS, CDR2 YDEGEE. Deletions cut 0 bases from V and 7 bases from J, with 13 bases between. The CDR3 sequence: CASSLEAGIGGELFF. The CDR3 DNA is TGTGCCAGCAGCTTGGAGGCAGGGATTGGCGGGGAGCTGTTTTTT.

This clone was seen a handful of times. The CDR3 nucleotides read TGTGCCAGCAGTGAGGGGGAGGCAACTAATGAAAAACTGTTTTTT. Protein: CASSEGEATNEKLFF. The chain joins TRBV2 to TRBJ1-4; possibly TRBD1 for D (5 bases). The ends were cut back, 3 bases at V and 0 bases at J, with 8 bases in the middle. CDR1 is SNHLY and CDR2 is FYNNEI in the germline V gene. The CDR3 runs 15 residues.

V and J are TRBV29-1 and TRBJ2-7; D is undetermined. Germline CDR1 reads SQVTM; CDR2 reads ANQGSEA. The CDR3 consists of 11 residues. Trimming left V 8 bases short and J 7 bases short, with 15 bases between. The CDR3 protein is CSYFSELEQYF. The DNA for the CDR3 is TGCAGCTATTTTTCGGAGTTAGAGCAGTACTTC.